This T cell receptor (beta chain) was retrieved from a study of early T cells in non-severe SARS-CoV-2 infection. Notes on the study in general: Matches to VDJdb favored anti-spike CD8 responses and missed private and CD4 specificities.

From the 5' RACE reads, TCRdb called clonotypes with MiXCR, one entry per CDR3 protein. The sample records tens of thousands of distinct CDR3 sequences, approximately 8% being singletons. Trimming removed 6 bases from V and 6 bases from J, with 14 bases in between. From germline, CDR1 is MDHEN and CDR2 SYDVKM. This CDR3 contains 13 residues. On this clonotype: The antigen remains undetermined.

The receptor was derived from an adult who was a healthcare worker with PCR-confirmed SARS-CoV-2 infection or an uninfected control (not recorded which). The V gene is TRBV28, the J gene TRBJ1-1, with D possibly TRBD1 on 5 matching bases. The sample consisted of whole blood. This chain's CDR3 is CASSPRVRAEAFF. CDR3 coding DNA: TGTGCCAGCAGCCCCAGGGTACGTGCTGAAGCTTTCTTT.